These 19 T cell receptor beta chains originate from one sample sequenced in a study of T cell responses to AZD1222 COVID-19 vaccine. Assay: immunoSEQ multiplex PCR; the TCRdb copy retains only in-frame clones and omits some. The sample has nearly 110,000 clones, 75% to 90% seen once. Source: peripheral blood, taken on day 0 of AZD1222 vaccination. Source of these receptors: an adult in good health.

The CDR3 DNA reads TGTGCCAGCAGCCCCGGGGTAGCGTCCTACAATGAGCAGTTCTTC. It is translated as CASSPGVASYNEQFF. The chain links TRBV7-3 to TRBJ2-1; possibly TRBD2 for D (5 bases). CDR1 is SGHTA and CDR2 is FQGTGA in the germline V gene. The CDR3 loop spans 15 amino acids. V gave up 5 bases and J gave up 1 base, with 12 bases separating them. The full variable domain, its missing parts supplied by reference TRBV7-3 and TRBJ2-1, is GAGVSQTPSNKVTEKGKYVELRCDPISGHTALYWYRQSLGQGPEFLIYFQGTGAADDSGLPNDRFFAVRPEGSVSTLKIQRTERGDSAVYLCASSPGVASYNEQFFGPGTRLTVL.

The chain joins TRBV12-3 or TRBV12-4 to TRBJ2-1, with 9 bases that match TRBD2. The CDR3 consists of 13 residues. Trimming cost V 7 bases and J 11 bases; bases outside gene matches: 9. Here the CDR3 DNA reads TGTGCCAGCACTTCGGGGCTAGCGGGAAAGCAGTTCTTC. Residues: CASTSGLAGKQFF.

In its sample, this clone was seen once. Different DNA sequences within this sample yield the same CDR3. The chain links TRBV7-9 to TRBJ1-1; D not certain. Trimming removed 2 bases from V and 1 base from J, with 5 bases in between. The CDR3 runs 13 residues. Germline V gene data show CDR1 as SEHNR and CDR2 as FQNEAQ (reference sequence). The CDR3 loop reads CASSLRGNTEAFF. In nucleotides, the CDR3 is TGTGCCAGCAGCTTACGGGGGAACACTGAAGCTTTCTTT.

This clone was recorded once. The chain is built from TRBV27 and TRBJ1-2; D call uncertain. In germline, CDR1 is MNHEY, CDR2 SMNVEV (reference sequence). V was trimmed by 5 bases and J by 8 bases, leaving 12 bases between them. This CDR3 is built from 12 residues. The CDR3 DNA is TGTGCCAGCAGTGACTCCATCGGGGGCTACACCTTC. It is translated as CASSDSIGGYTF.

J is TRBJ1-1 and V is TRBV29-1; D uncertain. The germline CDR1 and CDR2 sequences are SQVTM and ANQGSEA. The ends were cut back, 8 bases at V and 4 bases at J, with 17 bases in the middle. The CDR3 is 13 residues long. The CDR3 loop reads CSSGWGGSTEAFF. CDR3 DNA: TGCAGCTCGGGTTGGGGTGGGAGCACTGAAGCTTTCTTT.

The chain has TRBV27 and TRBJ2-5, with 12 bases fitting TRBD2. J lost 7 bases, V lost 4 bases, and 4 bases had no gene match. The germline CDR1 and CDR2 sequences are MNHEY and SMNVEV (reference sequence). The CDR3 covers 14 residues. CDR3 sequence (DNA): TGTGCCAGCAGTTCCCTGGGACTAGCGGGGACCCAGTACTTC. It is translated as CASSSLGLAGTQYF.

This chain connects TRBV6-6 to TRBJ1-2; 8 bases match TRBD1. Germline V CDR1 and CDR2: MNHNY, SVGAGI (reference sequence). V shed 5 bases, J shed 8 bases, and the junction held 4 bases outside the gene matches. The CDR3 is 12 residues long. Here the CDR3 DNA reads TGTGCCAGCAGTCGGACAGGGAGGGGCTACACCTTC. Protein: CASSRTGRGYTF.

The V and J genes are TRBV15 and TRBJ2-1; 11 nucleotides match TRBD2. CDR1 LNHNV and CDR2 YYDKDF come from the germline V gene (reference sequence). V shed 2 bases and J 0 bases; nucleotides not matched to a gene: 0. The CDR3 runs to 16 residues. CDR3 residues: CATSRTSGSSYNEQFF. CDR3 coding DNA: TGTGCCACCAGCAGAACTAGCGGGAGCTCCTACAATGAGCAGTTCTTC.

CDR3 sequence reads: CASSPDRGMAQHF. Written as DNA, the CDR3 is TGTGCCAGCAGCCCCGACAGGGGCATGGCCCAGCATTTT. The chain carries TRBV7-2 and TRBJ1-5; the match to TRBD1 covers 8 bases. CDR3 size: 13 residues. Per germline, CDR1 SGHTA and CDR2 FQGNSA. Trimming at V came to 5 bases and at J to 11 bases, leaving 8 bases not matched to a gene. The full variable domain, rest sourced from reference TRBV7-2 and TRBJ1-5, is GAGVSQSPSNKVTEKGKDVELRCDPISGHTALYWYRQSLGQGLEFLIYFQGNSAPDKSGLPSDRFSAERTGGSVSTLTIQRTQQEDSAVYLCASSPDRGMAQHFGDGTRLSIL.

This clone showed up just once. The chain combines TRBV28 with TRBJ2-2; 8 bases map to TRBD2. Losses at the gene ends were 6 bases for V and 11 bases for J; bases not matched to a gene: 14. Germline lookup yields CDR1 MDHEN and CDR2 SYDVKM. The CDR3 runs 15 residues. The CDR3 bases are TGTGCCAGCAGGGTTGGGGGCGGGAGGTTGGACGAGCTGTTTTTT. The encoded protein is CASRVGGGRLDELFF.

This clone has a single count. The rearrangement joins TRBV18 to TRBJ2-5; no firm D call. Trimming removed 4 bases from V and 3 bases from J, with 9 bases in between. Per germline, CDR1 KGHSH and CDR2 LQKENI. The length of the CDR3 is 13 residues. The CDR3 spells CASSRGQEETQYF. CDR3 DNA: TGTGCCAGCTCACGGGGTCAAGAAGAGACCCAGTACTTC.

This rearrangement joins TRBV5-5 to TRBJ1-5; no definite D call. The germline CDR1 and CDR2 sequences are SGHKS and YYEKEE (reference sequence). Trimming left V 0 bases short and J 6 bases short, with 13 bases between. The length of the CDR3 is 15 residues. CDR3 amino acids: CASSLAFGIGQPQHF. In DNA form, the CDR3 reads TGTGCCAGCAGCTTGGCCTTTGGGATCGGTCAGCCCCAGCATTTT.

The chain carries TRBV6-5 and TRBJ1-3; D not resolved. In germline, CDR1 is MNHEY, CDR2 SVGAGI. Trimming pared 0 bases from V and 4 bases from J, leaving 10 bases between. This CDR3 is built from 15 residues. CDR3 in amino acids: CASSYSEGSGNTIYF. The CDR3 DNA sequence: TGTGCCAGCAGTTACTCGGAGGGTTCGGGAAACACCATATATTTT.

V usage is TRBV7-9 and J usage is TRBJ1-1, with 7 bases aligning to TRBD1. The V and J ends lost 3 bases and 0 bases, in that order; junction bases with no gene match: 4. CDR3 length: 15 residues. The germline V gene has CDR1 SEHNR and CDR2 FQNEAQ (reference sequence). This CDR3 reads CASSFRGEMNTEAFF. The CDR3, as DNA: TGTGCCAGCAGCTTCAGGGGGGAGATGAACACTGAAGCTTTCTTT. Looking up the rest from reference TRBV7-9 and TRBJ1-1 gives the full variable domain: DTGVSQNPRHKITKRGQNVTFRCDPISEHNRLYWYRQTLGQGPEFLTYFQNEAQLEKSRLLSDRFSAERPKGSFSTLEIQRTEQGDSAMYLCASSFRGEMNTEAFFGQGTRLTVV.

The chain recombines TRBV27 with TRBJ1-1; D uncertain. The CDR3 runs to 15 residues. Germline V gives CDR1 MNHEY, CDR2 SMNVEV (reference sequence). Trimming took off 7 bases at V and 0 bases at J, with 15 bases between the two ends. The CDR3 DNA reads TGTGCCAGCATCCTTTCGCCGGGAGTGAACACTGAAGCTTTCTTT. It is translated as CASILSPGVNTEAFF.

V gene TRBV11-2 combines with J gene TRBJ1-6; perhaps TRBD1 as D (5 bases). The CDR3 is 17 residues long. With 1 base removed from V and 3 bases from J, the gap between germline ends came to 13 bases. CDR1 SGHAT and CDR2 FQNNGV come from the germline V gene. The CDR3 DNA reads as TGTGCCAGCAGCTTAGTTGACAGCGATTACTATAATTCACCCCTCCACTTT. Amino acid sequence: CASSLVDSDYYNSPLHF. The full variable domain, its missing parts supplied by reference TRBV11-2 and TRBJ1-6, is EAGVAQSPRYKIIEKRQSVAFWCNPISGHATLYWYQQILGQGPKLLIQFQNNGVVDDSQLPKDRFSAERLKGVDSTLKIQPAKLEDSAVYLCASSLVDSDYYNSPLHFGNGTRLTVT.

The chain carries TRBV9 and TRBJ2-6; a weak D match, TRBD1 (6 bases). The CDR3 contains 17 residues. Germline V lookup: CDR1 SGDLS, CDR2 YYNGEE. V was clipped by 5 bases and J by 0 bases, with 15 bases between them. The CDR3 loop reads CASSKLTGFSGANVLTF. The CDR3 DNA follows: TGTGCCAGCAGTAAACTCACAGGGTTCTCTGGGGCCAACGTCCTGACTTTC.

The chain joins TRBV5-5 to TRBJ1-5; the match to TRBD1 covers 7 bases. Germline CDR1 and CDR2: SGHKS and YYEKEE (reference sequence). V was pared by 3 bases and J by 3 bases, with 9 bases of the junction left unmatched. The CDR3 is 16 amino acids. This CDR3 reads CASSSQGGLDNQPQHF. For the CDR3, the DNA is TGTGCCAGCAGCTCCCAGGGGGGGCTCGACAATCAGCCCCAGCATTTT.

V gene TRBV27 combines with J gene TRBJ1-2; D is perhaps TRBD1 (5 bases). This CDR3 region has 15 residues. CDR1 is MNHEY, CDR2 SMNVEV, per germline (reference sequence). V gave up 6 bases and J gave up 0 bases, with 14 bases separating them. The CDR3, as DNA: TGTGCCAGCAGGATATCCGCGACAGCTAACTATGGCTACACCTTC. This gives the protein CASRISATANYGYTF.